The 8 T cell receptor beta chains below all came from one sample that was sequenced in a study of T-cell reconstitution after alpha-beta-depleted transplantation in children. Unique molecular identifiers featured in how the TCRbeta library was prepared. TCRdb redid the calling of the PCR reads with MiXCR, one entry per CDR3 protein. This repertoire shows approximately 100,000 distinct CDR3 sequences, 9% to 15% found once; its top ten account for around 14%. The sequencing here drew on PBMCs from the stem cell graft donor, taken from the stem cell graft. These receptors all come from a human donor who donated a stem cell graft to a child with inherited bone marrow failure.

The chain has TRBV9 and TRBJ2-1; no definite D call. Per the germline V gene, CDR1 is SGDLS and CDR2 is YYNGEE. V lost 4 bases and J 7 bases, leaving 18 bases between the germline ends. The CDR3 spans 15 residues. CDR3: CASSIVTADQNEQFF. DNA of the CDR3: TGTGCCAGCAGCATAGTAACGGCGGATCAGAATGAGCAGTTCTTC. Full variable domain (rest looked up from reference TRBV9 and TRBJ2-1): DSGVTQTPKHLITATGQRVTLRCSPRSGDLSVYWYQQSLDQGLQFLIQYYNGEERAKGNILERFSAQQFPDLHSELNLSSLELGDSALYFCASSIVTADQNEQFFGPGTRLTVL.

This clonotype occurred many times. The chain uses TRBV5-6 and TRBJ1-5; possibly TRBD1 for D (6 bases). V was cut by 1 base and J by 0 bases, with 14 bases left in between. CDR3 length: 17 amino acids. Germline V gene lookup returns CDR1 SGHDT and CDR2 YYEEEE. As DNA, the CDR3 is TGTGCCAGCAGCTTGAGGGGGGCTCCCAGTAGCAATCAGCCCCAGCATTTT. Amino acid sequence: CASSLRGAPSSNQPQHF.

About this clonotype: Given a much more abundant clone one base away, this may be a read error. DNA for the CDR3: TGTGCCACCAGCATAGATAGAGATACCACTGAAGCTTTCTTT. Translation: CATSIDRDTTEAFF. The rearrangement uses TRBV15 and TRBJ1-1; D uncertain. Germline V lookup: CDR1 LNHNV, CDR2 YYDKDF (reference sequence). The CDR3 is made up of 14 amino acids. V shed 4 bases and J shed 4 bases, with 13 bases lying between them.

The chain couples TRBV7-2 to TRBJ1-1, with no clear D. V was clipped by 0 bases and J by 2 bases, with 10 bases between them. Germline values: CDR1 SGHTA, CDR2 FQGNSA. CDR3 size: 15 residues. CDR3: CASSLARGINTEAFF. The CDR3, as DNA: TGTGCCAGCAGCTTAGCGCGAGGGATAAACACTGAAGCTTTCTTT. The whole variable domain, remainder taken from reference TRBV7-2 and TRBJ1-1, is GAGVSQSPSNKVTEKGKDVELRCDPISGHTALYWYRQSLGQGLEFLIYFQGNSAPDKSGLPSDRFSAERTGGSVSTLTIQRTQQEDSAVYLCASSLARGINTEAFFGQGTRLTVV.

This clonotype occurred many times. The gene calls are TRBV3-1 and TRBJ1-5; 12 bases agree with TRBD1. The germline gives CDR1 LGHDT, CDR2 YNNKEL (reference sequence). The junction had 7 bases not matched to a gene; V was cut back by 5 bases and J by 2 bases. The CDR3 covers 17 residues. The DNA of the CDR3 is TGTGCCAGCAGCGGGACAGGGGGCGCCGGAGGCAATCAGCCCCAGCATTTT. Translating gives CASSGTGGAGGNQPQHF.

This clonotype was seen ten or more times. The V call is TRBV5-6, the J call TRBJ2-3; 9 bases map to TRBD2. V lost 1 base to trimming and J lost 4 bases; unmatched junction nucleotides: 10. CDR1 is SGHDT, CDR2 YYEEEE, per germline. The CDR3 length is 17 residues. The CDR3 sequence: CASSLYPSSGISDTQYF. In nucleotides, the CDR3 is TGTGCCAGCAGCTTGTATCCCTCTAGCGGGATTTCAGATACGCAGTATTTT.

The gene calls are TRBV7-8 and TRBJ2-7; 8 positions match TRBD2. With V trimmed by 4 bases and J by 6 bases, 2 bases remained unmatched. The CDR3 is 12 residues long. The germline gives CDR1 SGHVS, CDR2 FQNEAQ. The CDR3 DNA sequence: TGTGCCAGCAGCTCCGGGACTAGCGAGCAGTACTTC. Translation gives CASSSGTSEQYF.

The sample holds many counts of this clonotype. J is TRBJ2-4 and V is TRBV20-1; the D is unclear. The V end lost 0 bases, the J end lost 0 bases, and 9 bases lay between the germline ends. The CDR3 is 15 amino acids. Germline lookup yields CDR1 DFQATT and CDR2 SNEGSKA (reference sequence). Written as DNA, the CDR3 is TGCAGTGCTAGAGATCCGACTGTAGCCAAAAACATTCAGTACTTC. This encodes CSARDPTVAKNIQYF.